Listed below are T cell receptor beta chains from one sample, sequenced in a study of OX40 agonist ivuxolimab in advanced cancers. Generated by immunoSEQ multiplex PCR, the TCRdb table keeps only in-frame clones and is missing some. The sample includes under 80,000 clones, 82% of them seen just once. The input for sequencing was CD4+ or CD8+ T cells sorted from blood, taken in a trial of the OX40 agonist ivuxolimab. These receptors came from an adult with an advanced solid tumor such as melanoma, head and neck, liver or kidney cancer. CDR3s include the opening cysteine and the closing phenylalanine or tryptophan. A D gene is named only where the DNA matches it firmly. Clone size is not always given. Where it is, it says once, few, many or a class for expanded clones.

d_gene	abundance	j_gene	v_gene	CDR3aa	CDR3nt
NA	NA	TRBJ1-6	TRBV2	CASSASWQGNSPLHF	TGTGCCAGCAGTGCATCTTGGCAGGGGAATTCACCCCTCCACTTT
NA	few	TRBJ1-2	TRBV5-5	CASLPEPRHYGYTF	TGTGCCAGCCTCCCAGAGCCGCGTCACTATGGCTACACCTTC
TRBD1	NA	TRBJ2-7	TRBV28	CASRPGTGQYEQYF	TGTGCCAGTAGACCCGGGACAGGGCAATACGAGCAGTACTTC
TRBD2	NA	TRBJ2-1	TRBV28	CASSEHSGRARIEQFF	TGTGCCAGCAGTGAGCATAGCGGGAGGGCCCGAATCGAGCAGTTCTTC
NA	NA	TRBJ1-1	TRBV7-9	CASSLVRWENTEAFF	TGTGCCAGCAGCTTAGTACGTTGGGAGAACACTGAAGCTTTCTTT
NA	NA	TRBJ1-3	TRBV28	CASSLTFFSGNTIYF	TGTGCCAGCAGTTTAACTTTTTTCTCTGGAAACACCATATATTTT
NA	NA	TRBJ1-5	TRBV7-2	CASSPQPGPNQPQHF	TGTGCCAGCAGCCCTCAGCCGGGGCCTAATCAGCCCCAGCATTTT
TRBD2	once	TRBJ2-1	TRBV7-8	CASSLGTSGQYNEQFF	TGTGCCAGCAGCTTAGGGACTAGCGGGCAGTACAATGAGCAGTTCTTC
NA	NA	TRBJ2-7	TRBV6-6	CASTQGPVSYEQYF	TGTGCCAGCACCCAGGGACCAGTTTCGTACGAGCAGTACTTC
NA	NA	TRBJ1-4	TRBV6-1	CASKDTGYLLFF	TGTGCCAGCAAGGACACGGGTTACCTTCTGTTTTTT
NA	NA	TRBJ2-1	TRBV10-3	CAISDPLQPKQFF	TGTGCCATCAGTGATCCCCTACAGCCCAAGCAGTTCTTC
TRBD2	few	TRBJ2-7	TRBV7-9	CASSSTPGLAQSSYEQYF	TGTGCCAGCAGCTCGACCCCTGGACTAGCTCAAAGCTCCTACGAGCAGTACTTC
NA	NA	TRBJ2-4	TRBV6-5	CASSSTWAAAKNIQYF	TGTGCCAGCAGTTCAACGTGGGCTGCTGCCAAAAACATTCAGTACTTC
NA	NA	TRBJ1-5	TRBV28	CASSTGNQPQHF	TGTGCCAGCAGCACGGGCAATCAGCCCCAGCATTTT
TRBD1	NA	TRBJ1-5	TRBV10-3	CAISESVRGLGQPQHF	TGTGCCATCAGTGAGTCTGTCAGGGGGTTAGGGCAGCCCCAGCATTTT
NA	NA	TRBJ2-2	TRBV2	CASTTGPSGELFF	TGTGCCAGCACCACGGGGCCAAGCGGGGAGCTGTTTTTT
NA	once	TRBJ1-2	TRBV7-2	CASSLGGGTINYGYTF	TGTGCCAGCAGCTTAGGTGGGGGGACTATAAACTATGGCTACACCTTC
NA	NA	TRBJ2-1	TRBV28	CASSLSGLLSYNEQFF	TGTGCCAGCAGTTTATCTGGACTGCTATCCTACAATGAGCAGTTCTTC
TRBD2	NA	TRBJ2-7	TRBV6-5	CASSYSATSGSYEQYF	TGTGCCAGCAGTTACTCTGCGACTAGCGGGAGTTACGAGCAGTACTTC
TRBD1	NA	TRBJ2-2	TRBV5-4	CASSIGQDANTGELFF	TGTGCCAGCAGCATCGGACAGGACGCGAACACCGGGGAGCTGTTTTTT
NA	NA	TRBJ1-1	TRBV7-2	CASSSLSADTEAFF	TGTGCCAGCAGCTCCCTCTCGGCGGACACTGAAGCTTTCTTT
NA	once	TRBJ2-7	TRBV2	CASSEPLRSYEQYF	TGTGCCAGCAGTGAGCCCCTACGCTCCTACGAGCAGTACTTC
NA	once	TRBJ1-5	TRBV5-8	CASSLYRGSNQPQHF	TGTGCCAGCAGCTTGTACCGGGGTAGCAATCAGCCCCAGCATTTT
TRBD2	NA	TRBJ2-3	TRBV5-5	CASSSKASGGSTDTQYF	TGTGCCAGCAGCTCCAAAGCCAGCGGGGGGAGCACAGATACGCAGTATTTT
NA	NA	TRBJ1-1	TRBV7-3	CASSLGGDTEAFF	TGTGCCAGCAGCCTCGGGGGCGACACTGAAGCTTTCTTT
NA	NA	TRBJ2-7	TRBV18	CASSPPGGHATYEQYF	TGTGCCAGCTCACCACCCGGAGGCCATGCAACCTACGAGCAGTACTTC
TRBD1	NA	TRBJ2-7	TRBV27	CASSSAGTGYYEQYF	TGTGCCAGCAGTTCCGCCGGGACAGGATACTACGAGCAGTACTTC